The clone carrying this TCR beta chain was recorded a few times. Via MiXCR, TCRdb re-called the RT-PCR reads, giving one row per CDR3 protein. The profile covers about 230,000 distinct CDR3 sequences, with 13% to 15% appearing a single time and around a tenth taken by the ten largest. This CDR3 is 14 amino acids long. Trimming took off 5 bases at V and 4 bases at J, with 14 bases between the two ends. Germline V gives CDR1 SEHNR, CDR2 FQNEAQ (reference sequence). This sample stems from a study of patients and donors after allogeneic stem cell transplantation. This chain joins TRBV7-9 and TRBJ1-1, with D tentatively TRBD1 (6 bases). The sample taken for sequencing was blood, either unsorted or a sorted T cell fraction (not recorded which). This clonotype was obtained from a human donor who was either an allogeneic HSCT recipient or a stem cell or donor lymphocyte infusion donor (not recorded which). It is not recorded whose cells these are; they may come from a transplant donor. The CDR3 DNA is TGTGCCAGCAGCCTTAGACAGGCAGGCACTGAAGCTTTCTTT. It is translated as CASSLRQAGTEAFF.